The rows below give T cell receptor beta chains drawn from one sample of a study of tumor and adjacent non-tumor tissue in lung cancer. Using its own MiXCR run on the multiplex PCR reads, TCRdb lists one record per CDR3 protein. The sample lists 81,000 or so distinct CDR3 sequences, 70% to 90% occurring once. Sequenced sample: distant non-tumor lung tissue. The receptors were gathered from a man in his 60s with non-small cell lung cancer. CDR3s include the opening cysteine and the closing phenylalanine or tryptophan. A D gene is named only where the DNA matches it firmly. A row's size may be missing; if present it is once, few, many or a size class.

d_call clone_size j_call v_call cdr3_aa cdr3_nt
TRBD1 many TRBJ1-4 TRBV7-8 CASSLGQGHEKLFF TGTGCCAGCAGCTTGGGACAGGGGCATGAAAAACTGTTTTTT
. once TRBJ2-5 TRBV20-1 CITRDKSVQTQYF TGCATTACTAGAGATAAGTCAGTGCAGACCCAGTACTTC
. . TRBJ1-2 TRBV28 CASSLGQARGYTF TGTGCCAGCAGTTTAGGGCAGGCACGGGGCTACACCTTC
TRBD1 . TRBJ1-1 TRBV5-1 CASSSQTGNTEAFF TGCGCCAGCAGCTCACAGACAGGGAATACTGAAGCTTTCTTT
. . TRBJ1-5 TRBV12-3/TRBV12-4 CAISLGGIGSNQPQHF TGTGCCATCAGTTTAGGTGGGATAGGTAGCAATCAGCCCCAGCATTTT
. . TRBJ1-3 TRBV13 CASSGGGNAIYF TGTGCCAGCAGTGGGGGAGGAAACGCCATATATTTT
. . TRBJ2-7 TRBV11-2 CASSTSSWEAREQYF TGTGCCAGCAGCACTTCAAGCTGGGAGGCTCGGGAGCAGTACTTC
TRBD2 . TRBJ2-3 TRBV6-1 CALSAVAGRSDTQYF TGTGCCCTCTCGGCGGTAGCGGGGAGATCAGATACGCAATATTTT
TRBD1 . TRBJ1-6 TRBV11-2 CASNLETGGFSPLHF TGCGCCAGTAACTTAGAAACAGGGGGCTTTTCACCCCTCCACTTT
. once TRBJ1-5 TRBV20-1 CSVKSAGVDQPQHF TGCAGTGTTAAGTCTGCAGGGGTTGACCAGCCCCAGCATTTT
. . TRBJ1-5 TRBV29-1 CSVGPLGLDMQHF TGCAGCGTGGGGCCCCTTGGATTGGATATGCAGCATTTT
TRBD1 . TRBJ2-3 TRBV12-3/TRBV12-4 CASSLARGRGTDTQYF TGTGCCAGCAGTTTAGCGAGGGGGCGCGGCACAGATACGCAGTATTTT
. . TRBJ2-5 TRBV6-5 CASTYQGRYHETQYF TGTGCTAGCACTTACCAGGGACGGTACCACGAGACCCAGTACTTC
TRBD1 . TRBJ1-1 TRBV6-1 CAINEDRGDTEAYF TGTGCCATCAATGAAGACAGGGGCGACACTGAAGCTTACTTT
TRBD2 once TRBJ2-7 TRBV5-6 CASSLGGISYEQYF TGTGCTAGCAGCTTGGGAGGGATCAGCTACGAGCAGTACTTC
. . TRBJ2-7 TRBV11-2 CASSLGTSGEQYF TGTGCCAGCAGCCTCGGGACTTCGGGTGAGCAGTACTTC
. . TRBJ2-7 TRBV11-2 CASSLDGRNVGIYEQYF TGTGCCAGTAGCTTAGACGGAAGGAACGTGGGAATCTACGAGCAGTACTTC
. . TRBJ2-5 TRBV11-2 CASSYTMGGPKEIQYF TGTGCCAGCAGCTATACAATGGGGGGGCCAAAGGAGATCCAGTACTTC
. . TRBJ2-1 TRBV3-1 CVSSQDPGGLYNEQFF TGTGTCAGCAGCCAAGATCCGGGGGGCCTCTACAATGAGCAGTTCTTC
. . TRBJ2-3 TRBV7-2 CTSSLAATEADTQYF TGTACCAGCAGCTTAGCGGCTACCGAGGCGGATACGCAGTATTTT
. . TRBJ2-5 TRBV20-1 CSSRQEPGSSSETQYF TGCAGTTCTAGACAGGAGCCGGGCTCATCCTCGGAGACCCAGTACTTC
. . TRBJ2-5 TRBV11-2 CVSSSVTSRETQYF TGTGTCAGTAGCTCTGTGACTAGTAGGGAGACCCAGTACTTC
TRBD1 . TRBJ1-6 TRBV20-1 CSARPQGSDRSSLHF TGCAGTGCTAGACCACAGGGGTCCGATAGGTCATCCCTTCACTTT
TRBD1 . TRBJ1-5 TRBV6-5 CASSYLQGSNEPQHF TGTGCTAGCAGTTACCTACAGGGGAGCAATGAGCCCCAGCATTTT
. . TRBJ2-1 TRBV20-1 CSTRARQAEQFF TGCAGTACTCGCGCTAGACAGGCTGAGCAGTTCTTC
TRBD1 . TRBJ1-5 TRBV20-1 CSLQGVFSNQPQHF TGCAGTCTTCAGGGGGTCTTCAGCAATCAGCCCCAGCATTTT
. . TRBJ2-2 TRBV24-1 CTTSETVAGELFF TGTACCACCAGTGAGACAGTGGCCGGGGAGCTGTTTTTT